These 12 T cell receptor beta chains came from one sample sequenced in a study of beta chain features in type 1 diabetes. Study-level findings and limits: Patients with Type 1 diabetes showed moderately but significantly shorter TCRB CDR3s in all four CD4+ subsets.

The antigens these receptors bind are not known. Expressed TCRB transcripts were sequenced because the entire RNA isolate underwent reverse transcription. Some clones are missing from TCRdb's copy, which holds only in-frame ones; the method was immunoSEQ multiplex PCR. The repertoire holds some 700,000 clones, with roughly an eighth as singletons. The sequencing sample was made of naive CD4+ T cells from blood. All receptors come from a man aged 18 to 29 with type 1 diabetes.

This clone turned up a few times. Other DNA sequences in the sample encode the same CDR3. The V and J genes are TRBV7-2 and TRBJ2-7, with D hard to call. Germline CDR1 SGHTA, CDR2 FQGNSA. Trimming cost V 5 bases and J 0 bases, with 11 bases left between them. The CDR3 covers 14 residues. CDR3 nucleotides: TGTGCCAGCAGCGTCGACTTCAGCTCCTACGAGCAGTACTTC. Translating gives CASSVDFSSYEQYF. The full variable domain, in which reference TRBV7-2 and TRBJ2-7 provide the parts outside the CDR3, is GAGVSQSPSNKVTEKGKDVELRCDPISGHTALYWYRQSLGQGLEFLIYFQGNSAPDKSGLPSDRFSAERTGGSVSTLTIQRTQQEDSAVYLCASSVDFSSYEQYFGPGTRLTVT.

This clone has just a few counts. The V call is TRBV19, the J call TRBJ2-7; 7 positions match TRBD1. The CDR3 length is 13 residues. Looked up from germline, CDR1 is LNHDA and CDR2 is SQIVND (reference sequence). The trim removed 6 bases at V and 5 bases at J, leaving 7 bases unmatched. In nucleotides, the CDR3 is TGTGCCAGTAGGACGACAGGGTTCGACGAGCAGTACTTC. Translation: CASRTTGFDEQYF.

The rearrangement joins TRBV7-8 to TRBJ2-3; D is uncertain. Trimming shortened V by 4 bases and J by 4 bases, and 3 bases separated the two germline ends. CDR3 length: 11 residues. Germline V lookup: CDR1 SGHVS, CDR2 FQNEAQ. DNA of the CDR3: TGTGCCAGCAGCTCTCCAGATACGCAGTATTTT. The encoded protein is CASSSPDTQYF. The full variable domain, completed using reference TRBV7-8 and TRBJ2-3, is GAGVSQSPRYKVAKRGQDVALRCDPISGHVSLFWYQQALGQGPEFLTYFQNEAQLDKSGLPSDRFFAERPEGSVSTLKIQRTQQEDSAVYLCASSSPDTQYFGPGTRLTVL.

This chain joins TRBV4-2 and TRBJ2-7; the D gene is possibly TRBD2 (6 bases). V was trimmed by 7 bases and J by 7 bases, leaving 20 bases between them. CDR3 length: 14 residues. CDR1 and CDR2 from the germline V gene are LGHNA and YNFKEQ. The CDR3 region has the DNA TGTGCCAGCACCCCGGGGAGGTCGCGAGGAGAGCAGTACTTC. Encoded protein: CASTPGRSRGEQYF.

The chain combines TRBV7-9 with TRBJ2-7, with a possible D match to TRBD1 (6 bases). This CDR3 is built from 12 residues. Germline CDR1 is SEHNR and CDR2 is FQNEAQ (reference sequence). Trimming removed 6 bases at V and 5 bases at J, with 11 bases between. CDR3 bases: TGTGCCAGCAGATCACAGGGACACGAGCAGTACTTC. Translating it yields CASRSQGHEQYF. Based on the CDR3 plus reference TRBV7-9 and TRBJ2-7, the full variable domain is DTGVSQNPRHKITKRGQNVTFRCDPISEHNRLYWYRQTLGQGPEFLTYFQNEAQLEKSRLLSDRFSAERPKGSFSTLEIQRTEQGDSAMYLCASRSQGHEQYFGPGTRLTVT.

The chain recombines TRBV9 with TRBJ2-1, with TRBD2 identical over 11 bases. The trim removed 3 bases at V and 7 bases at J, leaving 12 bases unmatched. CDR1 and CDR2 (germline): SGDLS, YYNGEE. This CDR3 region has 17 residues. The DNA for the CDR3 is TGTGCCAGCAGCGCCGATAGCGGGGGGGCCGAGGCAAATGAGCAGTTCTTC. This encodes CASSADSGGAEANEQFF.

This clone has just a few counts. The chain recombines TRBV5-6 with TRBJ2-2, with D unclear. The CDR3 has 14 residues. The ends were cut back, 3 bases at V and 6 bases at J, with 12 bases in the middle. CDR1 and CDR2 from the germline V gene are SGHDT and YYEEEE. CDR3 in amino acids: CASSSPTVPGELFF. The CDR3, as DNA: TGTGCCAGCAGCTCCCCAACAGTCCCCGGGGAGCTGTTTTTT.

This clone has more than one count but fewer than ten. The chain carries TRBV28 and TRBJ1-5; 7 nucleotides align to TRBD1. Trimming cost V 7 bases and J 5 bases; bases outside gene matches: 8. The CDR3 has 14 amino acids. From germline, CDR1 is MDHEN and CDR2 SYDVKM. The CDR3 nucleotides are TGTGCCAGCATAGAGGGACAGAATTATCAGCCCCAGCATTTT. Translating gives CASIEGQNYQPQHF.

This clone was counted between two and nine times. The sample contains more than one DNA sequence encoding this CDR3. V and J are TRBV5-1 and TRBJ2-5; D uncertain. Germline V gene sequence: CDR1 SGHRS, CDR2 YFSETQ. CDR3 length: 11 amino acids. Trimming cost V 4 bases and J 2 bases, with 3 bases left between them. The CDR3 nucleotides are TGCGCCAGCAGCCTTCAAGAGACCCAGTACTTC. Its protein product is CASSLQETQYF.

The chain uses TRBV10-3 and TRBJ1-1; D unclear. Trimming took off 2 bases at V and 11 bases at J, with 15 bases between the two ends. Germline CDR1 ENHRY, CDR2 SYGVKD. The CDR3 is 13 residues long. As DNA, the CDR3 is TGTGCCATCAGTGAGCTACATGGGGAAAGGGCTTTCTTT. Protein sequence: CAISELHGERAFF.

The CDR3 bases are TGCGCCAGCAGCTTGGTAGGTCAAAACACAGATACGCAGTATTTT. Its translation is CASSLVGQNTDTQYF. J is TRBJ2-3 and V is TRBV5-1; no reliable D call. The V end was cut by 0 bases, the J end by 2 bases, with 10 bases between. Looked up from germline, CDR1 is SGHRS and CDR2 is YFSETQ. The CDR3 runs to 15 residues.

The J gene is TRBJ2-2, the V gene TRBV2, with 9 nucleotides matching TRBD1. This CDR3 spans 14 amino acids. CDR1 and CDR2 from the germline V gene are SNHLY and FYNNEI. The V segment lost 6 bases and the J segment 4 bases; nucleotides outside the gene matches: 3. CDR3 loop: CASRGDRATGELFF. In DNA, the CDR3 is TGTGCCAGCAGGGGGGACAGGGCCACCGGGGAGCTGTTTTTT. The full variable domain, in which reference TRBV2 and TRBJ2-2 provide the parts outside the CDR3, is EPEVTQTPSHQVTQMGQEVILRCVPISNHLYFYWYRQILGQKVEFLVSFYNNEISEKSEIFDDQFSVERPDGSNFTLKIRSTKLEDSAMYFCASRGDRATGELFFGEGSRLTVL.